This TCR beta chain was recovered during a study of blood T cell repertoires in COVID-19. About the research overall: Collection of acute and convalescent COVID-19 samples took place in the United States, Italy and Spain. The analysed material was cDNA or gDNA that came from T cells, B-cell-depleted T cells, or PBMCs.

How the authors handled the data: Cell counts per sample came from amplifying reference gene primers. Data came from immunoSEQ multiplex PCR; TCRdb stores just in-frame clones and leaves some out. V and J calls plus clone size are reproduced from that table; the DNA served to infer D and trimming. This sample carries fewer than 120,000 clones, 88% of them seen once, and the ten largest clones take around 3%. The length of the CDR3 is 16 residues. V gave up 2 bases and J gave up 3 bases, with 13 bases separating them. Germline values: CDR1 KGHSH, CDR2 LQKENI. This receptor was identified in a woman in her 50s with acute or convalescent COVID-19. The chain carries TRBV18 and TRBJ2-2, with unresolved D. Source material: peripheral blood. The CDR3 reads CASSPAGSRDTGELFF. In nucleotides, the CDR3 is TGTGCCAGCTCACCAGCCGGGTCCCGCGACACCGGGGAGCTGTTTTTT. Using reference TRBV18 and TRBJ2-2 for the parts outside the CDR3, the full variable domain is NAGVMQNPRHLVRRRGQEARLRCSPMKGHSHVYWYRQLPEEGLKFMVYLQKENIIDESGMPKERFSAEFPKEGPSILRIQQVVRGDSAAYFCASSPAGSRDTGELFFGEGSRLTVL.